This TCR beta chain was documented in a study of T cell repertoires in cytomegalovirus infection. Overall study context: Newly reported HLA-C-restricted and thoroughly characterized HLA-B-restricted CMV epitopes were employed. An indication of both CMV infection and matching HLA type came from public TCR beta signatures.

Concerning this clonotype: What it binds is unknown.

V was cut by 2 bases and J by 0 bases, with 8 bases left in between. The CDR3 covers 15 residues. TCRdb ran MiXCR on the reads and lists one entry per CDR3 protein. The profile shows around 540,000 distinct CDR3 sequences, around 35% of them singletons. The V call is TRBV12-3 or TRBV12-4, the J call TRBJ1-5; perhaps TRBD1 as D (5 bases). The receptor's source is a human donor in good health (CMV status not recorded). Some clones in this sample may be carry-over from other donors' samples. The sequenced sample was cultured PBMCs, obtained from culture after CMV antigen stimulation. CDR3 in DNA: TGTGCCAGCAGTTTACGGGGGTATAGCAATCAGCCCCAGCATTTT. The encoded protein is CASSLRGYSNQPQHF.